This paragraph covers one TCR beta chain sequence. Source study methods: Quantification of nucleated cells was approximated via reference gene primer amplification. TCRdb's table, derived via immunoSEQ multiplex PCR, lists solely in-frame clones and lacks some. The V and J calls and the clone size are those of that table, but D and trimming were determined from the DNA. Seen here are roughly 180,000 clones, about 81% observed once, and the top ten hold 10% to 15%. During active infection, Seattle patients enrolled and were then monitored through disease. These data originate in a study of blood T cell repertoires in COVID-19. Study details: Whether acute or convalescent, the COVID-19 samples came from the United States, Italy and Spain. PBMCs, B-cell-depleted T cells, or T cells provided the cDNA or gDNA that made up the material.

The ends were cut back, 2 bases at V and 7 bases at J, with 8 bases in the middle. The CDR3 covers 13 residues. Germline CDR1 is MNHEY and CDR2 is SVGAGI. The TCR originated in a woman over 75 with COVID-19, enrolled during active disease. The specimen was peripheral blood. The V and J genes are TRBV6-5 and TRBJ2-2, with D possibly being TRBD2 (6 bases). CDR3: CASSYRAGGELFF. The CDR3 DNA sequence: TGTGCCAGCAGTTACCGAGCGGGCGGGGAGCTGTTTTTT.